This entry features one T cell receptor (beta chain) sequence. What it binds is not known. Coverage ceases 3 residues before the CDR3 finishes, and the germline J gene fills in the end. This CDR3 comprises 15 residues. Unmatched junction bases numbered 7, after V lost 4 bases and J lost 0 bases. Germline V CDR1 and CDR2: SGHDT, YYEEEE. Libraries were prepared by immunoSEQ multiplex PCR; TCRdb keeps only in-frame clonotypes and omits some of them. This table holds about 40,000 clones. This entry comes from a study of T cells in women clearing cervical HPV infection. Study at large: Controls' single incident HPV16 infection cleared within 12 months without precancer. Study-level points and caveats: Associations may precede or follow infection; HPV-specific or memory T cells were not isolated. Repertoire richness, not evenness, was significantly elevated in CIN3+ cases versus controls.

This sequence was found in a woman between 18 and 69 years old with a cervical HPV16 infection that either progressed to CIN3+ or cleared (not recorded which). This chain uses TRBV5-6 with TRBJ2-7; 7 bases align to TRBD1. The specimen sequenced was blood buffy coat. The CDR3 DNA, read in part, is TGTGCCAGCAGCCCTTGGACAGGTAGCTCCTACGAG. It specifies CASSPWTGSSYE. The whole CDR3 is CASSPWTGSSYEQYF.